A selection of T cell receptor beta chains follows, all from one sample in a study of immune heterogeneity within non-small cell lung tumors. TCRdb processed the multiplex PCR reads anew with MiXCR; each CDR3 protein has one entry. The sample contains over 10,000 distinct CDR3 sequences, 20% to 25% of which appear only once. Sequences were obtained from lung tumor tissue. The receptors derive from a man aged 50 to 60 with non-small cell lung cancer. Each CDR3 is given with its conserved first and last residue. D genes are given only for firm matches. Size tells how often a clone was seen (once, few, many) or the class of an expanded clone, and some rows leave it out.

V: TRBV6-1; D: NA; length: 15; J: TRBJ2-5; size: few; CDR3: CASRAVLGARETQYF; DNA: TGTGCCAGCAGGGCGGTTTTGGGCGCAAGGGAGACCCAGTACTTC
V: TRBV11-2; D: NA; length: 14; J: TRBJ2-2; size: many; CDR3: CASSLQGVTGELFF; DNA: TGTGCCAGCAGTTTACAGGGTGTCACCGGGGAGCTGTTTTTT
V: TRBV19; D: NA; length: 14; J: TRBJ2-7; size: many; CDR3: CASSIAQPFYEQYF; DNA: TGTGCCAGTAGTATAGCGCAGCCTTTCTACGAGCAGTACTTC
V: TRBV25-1; D: NA; length: 12; J: TRBJ2-4; size: many; CDR3: CASSGTKNIQYF; DNA: TGTGCCAGCAGTGGGACTAAAAACATTCAGTACTTC
V: TRBV6-1; D: NA; length: 12; J: TRBJ2-1; size: once; CDR3: CASTRVNNEQFF; DNA: TGTGCCAGCACTAGGGTTAACAATGAGCAGTTCTTC
V: TRBV10-2; D: NA; length: 13; J: TRBJ1-5; size: many; CDR3: CASCTSRFQPQHF; DNA: TGCGCCAGCTGCACTTCAAGGTTTCAGCCCCAGCATTTT
V: TRBV9; D: TRBD2; length: 14; J: TRBJ2-1; size: NA; CDR3: CASSPRTSGNEQFF; DNA: TGTGCCAGCAGCCCCCGGACTAGCGGGAATGAGCAGTTCTTC
V: TRBV24-1; D: NA; length: 12; J: TRBJ2-1; size: many; CDR3: CATSDQGVEQFF; DNA: TGTGCCACCAGTGATCAAGGGGTTGAGCAGTTCTTC
V: TRBV2; D: NA; length: 17; J: TRBJ2-1; size: many; CDR3: CASSVGVRGGGSNEQFF; DNA: TGTGCCAGCAGTGTTGGGGTGAGGGGCGGGGGCTCAAATGAGCAGTTCTTC
V: TRBV30; D: NA; length: 11; J: TRBJ1-1; size: many; CDR3: CAWIHTAEAFF; DNA: TGTGCCTGGATTCATACAGCTGAAGCTTTCTTT
V: TRBV28; D: TRBD1; length: 16; J: TRBJ1-5; size: medium-sized; CDR3: CASSTPTGALNQPQHF; DNA: TGTGCCAGCAGTACCCCAACAGGGGCTCTGAATCAGCCCCAGCATTTT
V: TRBV20-1; D: NA; length: 16; J: TRBJ2-1; size: many; CDR3: CSAVGTTGTDYNEQFF; DNA: TGCAGTGCTGTGGGGACGACAGGGACTGATTACAATGAGCAGTTCTTC
V: TRBV7-9; D: NA; length: 15; J: TRBJ1-2; size: many; CDR3: CASSFLSEILYGYTF; DNA: TGTGCCAGCAGCTTTTTAAGTGAGATCCTCTATGGCTACACCTTC
V: TRBV18; D: NA; length: 15; J: TRBJ1-2; size: NA; CDR3: CANSPNQEGNYGYTF; DNA: TGTGCCAACTCACCTAACCAGGAGGGCAACTATGGCTACACCTTC
V: TRBV6-2/TRBV6-3; D: TRBD2; length: 17; J: TRBJ2-6; size: NA; CDR3: CASTILAGGSGANVLTF; DNA: TGTGCCAGCACAATACTAGCGGGGGGTTCTGGGGCCAACGTCCTGACTTTC
V: TRBV29-1; D: NA; length: 14; J: TRBJ1-2; size: NA; CDR3: CSVASNGQIKGYNF; DNA: TGCAGCGTTGCCTCAAATGGGCAGATCAAGGGCTACAACTTC
V: TRBV11-3; D: TRBD1; length: 17; J: TRBJ2-2; size: many; CDR3: CASSKPPGQGGTGELFF; DNA: TGTGCCAGCAGCAAACCTCCGGGACAGGGTGGCACCGGGGAGCTGTTTTTT
V: TRBV5-1; D: TRBD1; length: 15; J: TRBJ1-2; size: many; CDR3: CASSLGPDRAYGYTF; DNA: TGCGCCAGCAGCTTAGGTCCGGACAGGGCCTATGGCTACACCTTC
V: TRBV6-5; D: NA; length: 14; J: TRBJ2-5; size: many; CDR3: CASSYLPDQETQYF; DNA: TGTGCCAGCAGTTACCTCCCAGACCAAGAGACCCAGTACTTC
V: TRBV6-5; D: NA; length: 16; J: TRBJ1-2; size: medium-sized; CDR3: CASSYSVRGQGYGYTF; DNA: TGTGCCAGCAGTTACTCAGTGCGGGGGCAAGGCTATGGCTACACCTTC
V: TRBV12-3/TRBV12-4; D: TRBD2; length: 19; J: TRBJ2-1; size: medium-sized; CDR3: CASPLPGTSGGAGYNEQFF; DNA: TGTGCCAGCCCCCTCCCTGGGACTAGCGGGGGGGCCGGGTACAATGAGCAGTTCTTC
V: TRBV4-1; D: TRBD1; length: 16; J: TRBJ1-5; size: many; CDR3: CASSQDLPQGNQPQHF; DNA: TGCGCCAGCAGCCAAGATTTACCACAGGGGAATCAGCCCCAGCATTTT
V: TRBV20-1; D: NA; length: 15; J: TRBJ2-6; size: NA; CDR3: CSAREQRGGTNVLTF; DNA: TGCAGTGCTAGAGAACAACGAGGGGGTACCAACGTCCTGACTTTC
V: TRBV5-1; D: NA; length: 16; J: TRBJ2-1; size: many; CDR3: CASSLAGTRRVNEQFF; DNA: TGCGCCAGCAGCTTGGCCGGGACCAGAAGGGTCAATGAGCAGTTCTTC
V: TRBV27; D: TRBD2; length: 15; J: TRBJ2-7; size: medium-sized; CDR3: CASSVLSGVTYEQYF; DNA: TGTGCCAGCAGTGTCCTAAGCGGGGTCACCTACGAGCAGTACTTC
V: TRBV12-3/TRBV12-4; D: NA; length: 16; J: TRBJ1-2; size: many; CDR3: CASSLFQGAGNYGYTF; DNA: TGTGCCAGCAGTTTATTCCAAGGGGCAGGGAACTATGGCTACACCTTC
V: TRBV6-5; D: NA; length: 16; J: TRBJ1-6; size: few; CDR3: CASSYSWGGWHSPLHF; DNA: TGTGCCAGCAGTTACTCCTGGGGGGGGTGGCATTCACCCCTCCACTTT
V: TRBV12-3/TRBV12-4; D: TRBD2; length: 13; J: TRBJ2-7; size: medium-sized; CDR3: CASSSTSFGEQYF; DNA: TGTGCCAGCAGCTCGACTAGCTTCGGTGAGCAGTACTTC
V: TRBV5-1; D: TRBD1; length: 14; J: TRBJ2-7; size: many; CDR3: CASSSSGTGYEQYF; DNA: TGCGCCAGCAGCAGCTCCGGGACAGGGTACGAGCAGTACTTC
V: TRBV18; D: TRBD2; length: 17; J: TRBJ2-3; size: many; CDR3: CASSPPIAGGPLDTQYF; DNA: TGTGCCAGCTCACCACCAATTGCGGGAGGGCCCCTAGATACGCAGTATTTT
V: TRBV6-2/TRBV6-3; D: TRBD1; length: 14; J: TRBJ2-7; size: medium-sized; CDR3: CAISEGTGAREQYF; DNA: TGTGCCATCTCCGAGGGGACAGGGGCTCGGGAGCAGTACTTC